The T cell receptor beta chain described here comes from a study of immune characterization of retroperitoneal liposarcoma. Via MiXCR, TCRdb re-called the PCR reads, giving one row per CDR3 protein. Here the sample spans about 2,300 distinct CDR3 sequences, around 25% being singletons. There are 13 residues in the CDR3. Germline V lookup: CDR1 SGHNT, CDR2 YENEEA. V dropped 0 bases and J dropped 5 bases, with 6 bases sitting between them. The sequencing sample was made of tumor tissue. The chain uses TRBV11-3 and TRBJ2-3; D is unresolved. The source of this sequence is a male donor with retroperitoneal liposarcoma. CDR3 sequence: CASSLDSRDTQYF. In DNA, the CDR3 is TGTGCCAGCAGCTTAGATAGTCGAGATACGCAGTATTTT.